One T cell receptor beta chain is described in this entry. No antigen is known for it. This entry belongs to a study of blood T cells in healthy people across ages. Study outcomes and limitations: The study lacked donor CMV status, which possibly confounded expanded clonotype changes. With age, beta diversity per million T cells declined roughly linearly, significantly by around 43.

The use of a sample-barcoded 5' primer and a J-beta primer mix characterized a second PCR of about 6 to 11 cycles. Via MiXCR, TCRdb re-called the 5' RACE reads, giving one row per CDR3 protein. The sample lists 650,000 to 800,000 distinct CDR3 sequences; approximately 44% were seen once. Researchers report isolating at least 7 million PBMCs per sample. This CDR3 has 16 residues. Trimming removed 0 bases from V and 1 base from J, with 13 bases in between. Per the germline V gene, CDR1 is MNHEY and CDR2 is SVGAGI. This clonotype originated in a man in his 60s in good health. This chain links TRBV6-5 with TRBJ2-7; a weak D match, TRBD2 (6 bases). Sequenced: blood. CDR3 sequence (DNA): TGTGCCAGCAGTTACTCGTTCGGGGGAGAGTCCTACGAGCAGTACTTC. Amino acids: CASSYSFGGESYEQYF.